These 20 T cell receptor beta chains were all obtained from the same sample, sequenced in a study of cytomegalovirus exposure and HLA in healthy donors. Researchers ran the PCR with 60 Vbeta and 13 Jbeta primers. Assay: immunoSEQ multiplex PCR; the TCRdb copy retains only in-frame clones and omits some. The data contain 150,000 to 200,000 clones, about two thirds of them singletons. Sequences were obtained from PBMCs. These TCRs come from a man younger than 40 in good health and CMV-seropositive.

Written as DNA, the CDR3 is TGCGCCAGCAGCATTAGCGGGATTTTCTACGAGCAGTACTTC. Encoded protein: CASSISGIFYEQYF. The V and J genes are TRBV5-1 and TRBJ2-5, with 8 nucleotides matching TRBD2. The DNA matches TRBJ2-7 better at its end, which makes the J call doubtful. CDR3 size: 14 residues. CDR1 SGHRS and CDR2 YFSETQ come from the germline V gene.

The V call is TRBV6-1, the J call TRBJ2-2; 10 bases are a match to TRBD2. Per germline, CDR1 MNHNS and CDR2 SASEGT. V lost 3 bases and J lost 4; bases outside the gene matches: 8. The CDR3 has 17 amino acids. The CDR3, as DNA: TGTGCCAGCAGTGATTGGGAAGGACTAGCGGTCACCGGGGAGCTGTTTTTT. It specifies CASSDWEGLAVTGELFF.

The chain links TRBV2 to TRBJ1-2, with 10 bases aligning to TRBD1. Losses at the gene ends were 4 bases for V and 4 bases for J; bases not matched to a gene: 3. Germline values: CDR1 SNHLY, CDR2 FYNNEI. CDR3 length: 14 amino acids. CDR3 nucleotides: TGTGCCAGCAGTGTGTGGGACAGGGGCTATGGCTACACCTTC. Its translation is CASSVWDRGYGYTF. The variable domain in full, completed from reference TRBV2 and TRBJ1-2, reads EPEVTQTPSHQVTQMGQEVILRCVPISNHLYFYWYRQILGQKVEFLVSFYNNEISEKSEIFDDQFSVERPDGSNFTLKIRSTKLEDSAMYFCASSVWDRGYGYTFGSGTRLTVV.

The CDR3 nucleotides read TGTGCCAGCAGCTCCCCTGACAGGTATACGTTGAGGACAGATACGCAGTATTTT. This encodes CASSSPDRYTLRTDTQYF. The V call is TRBV7-8, the J call TRBJ2-3, with D perhaps matching TRBD1 (6 bases). The CDR3 covers 18 residues. The ends were cut back, 4 bases at V and 3 bases at J, with 23 bases in the middle. Germline assignment: CDR1 SGHVS and CDR2 FQNEAQ.

CDR3 loop: CASRLTSGREQFF. CDR3 DNA: TGTGCCAGCAGATTGACTAGCGGGAGGGAGCAGTTCTTC. The chain joins TRBV6-5 to TRBJ2-1; 13 bases are shared with TRBD2. V shed 6 bases, J shed 10 bases, and the junction held 3 bases outside the gene matches. Germline assignment: CDR1 MNHEY and CDR2 SVGAGI. CDR3 size: 13 residues.

This clone was picked up a small number of times. V gene TRBV18 combines with J gene TRBJ1-2, with 7 bases fitting TRBD1. This CDR3 spans 19 amino acids. Germline CDR1 reads KGHSH; CDR2 reads LQKENI. V gave up 4 bases and J gave up 3 bases; unmatched junction bases: 20. The CDR3 loop is CASSQQQGQIKSGDYGYTF. In DNA, the CDR3 is TGTGCCAGCTCACAGCAACAGGGGCAAATAAAGTCGGGGGACTATGGCTACACCTTC. Full variable domain (remainder filled in from reference TRBV18 and TRBJ1-2): NAGVMQNPRHLVRRRGQEARLRCSPMKGHSHVYWYRQLPEEGLKFMVYLQKENIIDESGMPKERFSAEFPKEGPSILRIQQVVRGDSAAYFCASSQQQGQIKSGDYGYTFGSGTRLTVV.

Comments on this clone: The junction and the germline gene differ at one end; a read error may be behind it. V is TRBV7-8 and J is TRBJ2-2; perhaps TRBD2 as D (5 bases). The CDR3 totals 14 residues. CDR1 SGHVS and CDR2 FQNEAQ come from the germline V gene. DNA for the CDR3: TGTGCCAGCAGCCCCCGAGGATACACCGGGGAGCCGTTTTTT. It specifies CASSPRGYTGEPFF. The whole variable domain, filled in from reference TRBV7-8 and TRBJ2-2, reads GAGVSQSPRYKVAKRGQDVALRCDPISGHVSLFWYQQALGQGPEFLTYFQNEAQLDKSGLPSDRFFAERPEGSVSTLKIQRTQQEDSAVYLCASSPRGYTGEPFFGEGSRLTVL.

The table lists this clone with a count of one. The chain employs TRBV5-1 and TRBJ1-4; 7 bases align to TRBD1. The CDR3 length is 15 residues. CDR1 and CDR2 (germline): SGHRS, YFSETQ. With V trimmed by 5 bases and J by 2 bases, 6 bases remained unmatched. The CDR3 sequence: CASRSGQVTNEKLFF. CDR3 DNA sequence: TGCGCCAGCAGATCTGGACAGGTTACTAATGAAAAACTGTTTTTT.

This chain connects TRBV28 to TRBJ2-1; tentative D call: TRBD2 (6 bases). V was shortened by 6 bases and J by 7 bases, with 13 bases between the two germline ends. Germline V gives CDR1 MDHEN, CDR2 SYDVKM. The CDR3 spans 13 residues. CDR3 amino acids: CASSYTGGNEQFF. The CDR3, as DNA: TGTGCCAGCAGCTATACCGGGGGAAATGAGCAGTTCTTC.

The rearrangement uses TRBV28 and TRBJ1-4; D unclear. Germline values: CDR1 MDHEN, CDR2 SYDVKM. CDR3 length equals 14 residues. The ends were cut back, 2 bases at V and 8 bases at J, with 12 bases in the middle. CDR3 region: CASSLGQLNEKLFF. The CDR3 nucleotides are TGTGCCAGCAGTTTAGGGCAGTTGAACGAAAAACTGTTTTTT.

This clone has a handful of counts. V usage is TRBV5-1 and J usage is TRBJ1-1; D not certain. CDR1 and CDR2 (germline): SGHRS, YFSETQ. Trimming left V 1 base short and J 4 bases short, with 8 bases between. The CDR3 has 13 amino acids. DNA of the CDR3: TGCGCCAGCAGCTTGATGAGTGGCACTGAAGCTTTCTTT. It encodes CASSLMSGTEAFF.

The chain has TRBV7-9 and TRBJ1-2; 8 bases agree with TRBD1. In germline, CDR1 is SEHNR, CDR2 FQNEAQ (reference sequence). This CDR3 has 14 residues. The J segment lost 6 bases and the V segment lost 5 bases, leaving 8 bases of the junction unmatched. The DNA for the CDR3 is TGTGCCAGCAGCAGCCTGACAGGGGATGATGGCTACACCTTC. As protein: CASSSLTGDDGYTF.

The V gene is TRBV12-5, the J gene TRBJ1-2, with TRBD1 as a possible D gene (5 bases). V dropped 6 bases and J dropped 7 bases, with 15 bases sitting between them. The CDR3 totals 13 residues. Germline V gene sequence: CDR1 LGHNT, CDR2 FRNRAP. The DNA for the CDR3 is TGTGCTAGTGGGGAGACAGAGAAAGGTGGCTACACCTTC. Translated, it gives CASGETEKGGYTF.

This chain joins TRBV5-1 and TRBJ1-5, with D maybe TRBD1 (5 bases). The CDR3 runs 13 residues. V was cut by 4 bases and J by 5 bases, with 10 bases left in between. Germline-derived CDR1 and CDR2 are SGHRS and YFSETQ. CDR3 in amino acids: CASSLDRDQPQHF. DNA of the CDR3: TGCGCCAGCAGCCTCGACAGAGATCAGCCCCAGCATTTT. Filled out from reference TRBV5-1 and TRBJ1-5, the complete variable domain reads KAGVTQTPRYLIKTRGQQVTLSCSPISGHRSVSWYQQTPGQGLQFLFEYFSETQRNKGNFPGRFSGRQFSNSRSEMNVSTLELGDSALYLCASSLDRDQPQHFGDGTRLSIL.

This rearrangement joins TRBV7-2 to TRBJ2-3; D is ambiguous. With 3 bases removed from V and 3 bases from J, the gap between germline ends came to 16 bases. Germline V gives CDR1 SGHTA, CDR2 FQGNSA. The CDR3 runs 16 residues. This chain's CDR3 is CASSFSAITSTDTQYF. In DNA form, the CDR3 reads TGTGCCAGCAGCTTTTCAGCGATCACCAGTACAGATACGCAGTATTTT.

This clone was seen only a few times. This rearrangement joins TRBV5-1 to TRBJ2-2; D gene unclear. Germline CDR1 reads SGHRS; CDR2 reads YFSETQ. The CDR3 runs to 15 residues. Trimming took off 3 bases at V and 8 bases at J, with 17 bases between the two ends. CDR3 region: CASSSATFVSGELFF. In DNA, the CDR3 is TGCGCCAGCAGCTCGGCGACTTTTGTATCAGGGGAGCTGTTTTTT.

The chain couples TRBV5-1 to TRBJ1-1; D gene ambiguous. Deletions cut 5 bases from V and 0 bases from J, with 26 bases between. Germline lookup yields CDR1 SGHRS and CDR2 YFSETQ. The CDR3 has 19 amino acids. CDR3: CASRRDFGGSPVMNTEAFF. CDR3 nucleotide sequence: TGCGCCAGCAGGCGCGACTTTGGAGGGTCCCCTGTGATGAACACTGAAGCTTTCTTT. Full variable domain (remainder filled in from reference TRBV5-1 and TRBJ1-1): KAGVTQTPRYLIKTRGQQVTLSCSPISGHRSVSWYQQTPGQGLQFLFEYFSETQRNKGNFPGRFSGRQFSNSRSEMNVSTLELGDSALYLCASRRDFGGSPVMNTEAFFGQGTRLTVV.

V is TRBV9 and J is TRBJ2-5; no clear D. V gave up 3 bases and J gave up 3 bases, with 9 bases separating them. The CDR3 covers 13 residues. Germline loops: CDR1 SGDLS, CDR2 YYNGEE. The CDR3 nucleotides are TGTGCCAGCAGCGCCCGTATTGAAGAGACCCAGTACTTC. Translated, it gives CASSARIEETQYF. Full variable domain (outside the CDR3, taken from reference TRBV9 and TRBJ2-5): DSGVTQTPKHLITATGQRVTLRCSPRSGDLSVYWYQQSLDQGLQFLIQYYNGEERAKGNILERFSAQQFPDLHSELNLSSLELGDSALYFCASSARIEETQYFGPGTRLLVL.

Concerning this clone: Other DNA sequences in the same sample also yield this CDR3. As DNA, the CDR3 is TGTGCCAGCAGCCAACAGGGCTACGAGCAGTACTTC. It specifies CASSQQGYEQYF. The chain recombines TRBV14 with TRBJ2-7; tentatively, D is TRBD1 (5 bases). The CDR3 length is 12 residues. V was clipped by 2 bases and J by 3 bases, with 5 bases between them. CDR1 SGHDN and CDR2 FVKESK come from the germline V gene. Full variable domain (outside the CDR3, taken from reference TRBV14 and TRBJ2-7): EAGVTQFPSHSVIEKGQTVTLRCDPISGHDNLYWYRRVMGKEIKFLLHFVKESKQDESGMPNNRFLAERTGGTYSTLKVQPAELEDSGVYFCASSQQGYEQYFGPGTRLTVT.

This sequence joins TRBV7-3 and TRBJ2-1; 8 bases are shared with TRBD2. This CDR3 is built from 16 residues. CDR1 and CDR2 from the germline V gene are SGHTA and FQGTGA. V was pared by 5 bases and J by 2 bases, with 8 bases of the junction left unmatched. The CDR3 protein is CASSPLSGSPYNEQFF. The CDR3 DNA follows: TGTGCCAGCAGCCCCTTGAGCGGGAGCCCCTACAATGAGCAGTTCTTC.